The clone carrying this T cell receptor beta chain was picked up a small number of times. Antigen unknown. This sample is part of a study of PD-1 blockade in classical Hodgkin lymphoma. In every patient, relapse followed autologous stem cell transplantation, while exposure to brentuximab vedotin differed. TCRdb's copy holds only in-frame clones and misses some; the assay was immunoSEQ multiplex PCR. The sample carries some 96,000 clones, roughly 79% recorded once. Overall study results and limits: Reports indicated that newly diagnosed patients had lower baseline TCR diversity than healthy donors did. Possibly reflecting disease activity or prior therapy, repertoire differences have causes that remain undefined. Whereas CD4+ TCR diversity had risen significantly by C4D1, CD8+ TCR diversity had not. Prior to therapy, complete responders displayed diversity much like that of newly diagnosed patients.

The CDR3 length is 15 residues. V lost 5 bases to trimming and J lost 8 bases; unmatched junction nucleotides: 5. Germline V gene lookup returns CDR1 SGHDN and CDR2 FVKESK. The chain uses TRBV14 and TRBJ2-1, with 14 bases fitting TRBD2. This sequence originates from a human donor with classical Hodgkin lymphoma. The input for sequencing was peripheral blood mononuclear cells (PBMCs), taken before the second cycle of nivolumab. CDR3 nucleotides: TGTGCCAGCAGCAAGGGACTAGCGGGAGTGGATGAGCAGTTCTTC. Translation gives CASSKGLAGVDEQFF.